This TCR beta chain was recorded in a study of T cells after yellow fever vaccination. TCRdb re-called the 5' RACE reads with MiXCR, one entry per CDR3 protein. The sample holds about 300,000 distinct CDR3 sequences, roughly 7% seen once. Whole-study findings and limits: Weaker, the secondary response peaked sooner, at day 5 versus 15.

CDR3 length equals 13 residues. Between the trimmed V and J ends, which lost 1 base and 11 bases, there was a span of 15 bases. Germline loops: CDR1 SGHDT, CDR2 YYEEEE. About this clonotype: The target antigen is unknown.

The chain employs TRBV5-6 and TRBJ1-1; D gene unclear. The specimen was PBMCs, collected roughly seven weeks after the first yellow fever vaccination. The receptor comes from a man between 18 and 29 years old who received the YFV17D yellow fever vaccine. The DNA for the CDR3 is TGTGCCAGCAGCTTGCGTTGGGCCCCGTGGGCTTTCTTT. It translates to CASSLRWAPWAFF.